The entry that follows covers one T cell receptor beta chain sequence. Its target is not known. The data stem from a study of T cells in localized non-small cell lung cancer. Clones were sequenced by immunoSEQ multiplex PCR, and TCRdb holds only the in-frame ones, with some missing. There are 45,000 to 55,000 clones in the sample; just over 85% occur only once, and roughly 18% lies in the top ten. The CDR3 contains 15 residues. Study findings and constraints: Paired adjacent lung recovered a median around 60 of the top 100 tumor clones. Compared with tumor, uninvolved adjacent lung displayed greater T cell clonality, ranking highest overall. Longer overall survival was seen with higher T cell density measured in blood.

This clonotype originated in a male donor aged 60 or older with stage III squamous cell lung carcinoma. The material sequenced was peripheral blood, taken before any cancer treatment. The chain employs TRBV12-2 and TRBJ2-5; the table's TRBD2 call for D was not verified on the DNA. TRBV12-2 is termed a pseudogene. In DNA, the CDR3 is TGTGCAAGTCGCTTAGCACGACTACCACAAGAGACCCAGTACTTC. Encoded protein: CASRLARLPQETQYF.